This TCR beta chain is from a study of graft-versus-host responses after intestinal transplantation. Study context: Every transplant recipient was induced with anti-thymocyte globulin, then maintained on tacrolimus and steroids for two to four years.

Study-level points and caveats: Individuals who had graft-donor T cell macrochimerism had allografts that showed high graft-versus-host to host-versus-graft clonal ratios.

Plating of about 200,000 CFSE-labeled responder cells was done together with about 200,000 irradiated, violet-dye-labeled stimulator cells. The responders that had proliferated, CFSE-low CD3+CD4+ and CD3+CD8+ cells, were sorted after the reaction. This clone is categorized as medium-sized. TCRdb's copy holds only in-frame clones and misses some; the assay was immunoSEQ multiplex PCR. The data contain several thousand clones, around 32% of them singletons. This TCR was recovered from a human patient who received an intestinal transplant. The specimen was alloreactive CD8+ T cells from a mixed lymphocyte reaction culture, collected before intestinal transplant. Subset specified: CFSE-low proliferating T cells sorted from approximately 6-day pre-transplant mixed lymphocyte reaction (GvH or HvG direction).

The CDR3 coding sequence is TGCGCCAGCAGCCAAGGCACTTACTCTGGAAACACCATATATTTT. Amino acids: CASSQGTYSGNTIYF. The chain has TRBV4-1 and TRBJ1-3; no clear D gene. V was shortened by 1 base and J by 0 bases, with 7 bases between the two germline ends. The CDR3 length is 15 residues. Germline V gene sequence: CDR1 MGHRA, CDR2 YSYEKL.